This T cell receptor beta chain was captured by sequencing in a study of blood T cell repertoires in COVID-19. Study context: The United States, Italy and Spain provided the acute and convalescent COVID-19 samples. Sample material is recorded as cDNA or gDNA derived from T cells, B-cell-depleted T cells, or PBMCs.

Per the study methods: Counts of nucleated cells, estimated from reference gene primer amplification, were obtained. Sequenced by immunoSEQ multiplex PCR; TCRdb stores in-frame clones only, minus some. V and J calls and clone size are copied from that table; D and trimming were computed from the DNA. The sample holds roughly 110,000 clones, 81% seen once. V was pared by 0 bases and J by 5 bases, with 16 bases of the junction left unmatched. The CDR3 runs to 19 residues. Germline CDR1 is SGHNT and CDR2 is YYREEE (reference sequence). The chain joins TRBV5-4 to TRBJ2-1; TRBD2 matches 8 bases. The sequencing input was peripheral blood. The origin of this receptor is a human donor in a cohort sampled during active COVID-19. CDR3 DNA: TGTGCCAGCAGCTTGGGCCAGCGGGGGCCTACCCATCGGGACAATGAGCAGTTCTTC. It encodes CASSLGQRGPTHRDNEQFF.